This T cell receptor beta chain came from a study of T cells expressing NK-cell markers. About the research overall: Each TCR beta repertoire originated in sorted T cells that were CD3+CD56+NKG2C+, CD3+CD56+NKG2C- or CD3+CD56-NKG2C+. Of eight sequenced donors, seven were HCMV-seropositive and one HCMV-seronegative.

No DNA is given; TCRdb re-called the 5' RACE reads and lists each CDR3 protein once. This listing includes approximately 440,000 distinct CDR3 sequences. Overall study findings and caveats: For over 5 donors, the dominant NKG2C+ clonotypes made up about 1.0-8% of their CD8+ T cells. In several donors, these clonotypes also led the CD3+CD56-NKG2C+ fraction.

Points on this clonotype: The antigen is undetermined.

The CDR3 covers 13 residues. The germline V gene has CDR1 MRHNA and CDR2 SNTAGT. This receptor was taken from a woman between 45 and 60 years old in good health. This chain uses TRBV6-4 with TRBJ1-6. Sequencing input: blood T cells: a sorted CD56 or NKG2C T cell subset, CD4+ or CD8+ T cells, or bulk PBMC T cells (not recorded which). CDR3: CASKSQGGSPLHF.